These 2 T cell receptor beta chains were all obtained from the same sample, sequenced in a study of blood T cell repertoires in COVID-19 (dated by TCRdb to the early 2020s). The method behind the library was the immunoSEQ multiplex PCR assay. TCRdb took this table from immuneACCESS and kept in-frame rearrangements with V and J called. Such tables lack part of the clones; where checked against another copy, unresolved V genes explain under half of the gap, and the rest is unexplained. A total of approximately 330,000 clones appear in this sample, approximately 86% of them only once. The ten largest make up roughly 8.9% of the sample. Sequenced sample: peripheral blood. All receptors derive from a man under 40 with COVID-19, enrolled during active disease.

The chain uses TRBV5-1 and TRBJ2-7; 7 bases match TRBD1. This CDR3 comprises 14 residues. CDR1 and CDR2 from the germline V gene are SGHRS and YFSETQ. Unmatched junction bases numbered 10, after V lost 3 bases and J lost 7 bases. CDR3 nucleotides: TGCGCCAGCAGCTCGACAGGGTTTGGTTGGGAGCAGTACTTC. It specifies CASSSTGFGWEQYF.

The chain couples TRBV7-3 to TRBJ2-3; D is ambiguous. The V gene lost 3 bases and the J gene lost 0 bases, with 7 bases spanning the gap. Germline CDR1 reads SGHTA; CDR2 reads FQGTGA. The CDR3 is 14 residues long. The CDR3 DNA reads as TGTGCCAGCAGCTTCGTTCCTAGCACAGATACGCAGTATTTT. Its protein is CASSFVPSTDTQYF.